Listed below are T cell receptor beta chains from one sample, sequenced in a study of control samples from healthy donors and cancer patients. TCRdb's table, derived via immunoSEQ multiplex PCR, lists solely in-frame clones and lacks some. In the table there are 100,000 to 150,000 clones, roughly 87% of which are singletons. Specimen: blood. The receptors derive from a man aged 35-49 years in good health. Each CDR3 is given with its conserved first and last residue. Each record gives: CDR3 DNA, CDR3 protein, D gene, V gene, J gene, clone size. The D gene is left open where the match is weak. Rows may omit the clone size; those that give it use once, few, many or a size class.

cdr3_nt: TGTGCCAGCAGCGAGTCCATGGATCTCTCTGGAAACACCATATATTTT
cdr3_aa: CASSESMDLSGNTIYF
d_call: -
v_call: TRBV7-2
j_call: TRBJ1-3
clone_size: -

cdr3_nt: TGTGCCAGCAGCCAAGAAGGTCACTTGAACACTGAAGCTTTCTTT
cdr3_aa: CASSQEGHLNTEAFF
d_call: -
v_call: TRBV3-1/TRBV3-2
j_call: TRBJ1-1
clone_size: -

cdr3_nt: TGTGCCAGCAGTTTTGCAGTGAACACTGAAGCTTTCTTT
cdr3_aa: CASSFAVNTEAFF
d_call: -
v_call: TRBV12-3/TRBV12-4
j_call: TRBJ1-1
clone_size: -

cdr3_nt: TGTGCCAGCCAGACAGCCCTTGGGACTGAAGCTTTCTTT
cdr3_aa: CASQTALGTEAFF
d_call: -
v_call: TRBV7-9
j_call: TRBJ1-1
clone_size: -

cdr3_nt: TGTGCCAGCAGCGTGACAGATAATGAAAAACTGTTTTTT
cdr3_aa: CASSVTDNEKLFF
d_call: -
v_call: TRBV9
j_call: TRBJ1-4
clone_size: -

cdr3_nt: TGTGCCAGTAGTAGGGGAAGGGGTAATGAAAAACTGTTTTTT
cdr3_aa: CASSRGRGNEKLFF
d_call: -
v_call: TRBV19
j_call: TRBJ1-4
clone_size: -

cdr3_nt: TGCGCCAGCAGCCAAGGAGCCAGGGTGGATTCACCCCTCCACTTT
cdr3_aa: CASSQGARVDSPLHF
d_call: -
v_call: TRBV4-3
j_call: TRBJ1-6
clone_size: -

cdr3_nt: TGTGCCAGTAGTCCTTCGACAGGGAACTATGGCTACACCTTC
cdr3_aa: CASSPSTGNYGYTF
d_call: TRBD1
v_call: TRBV19
j_call: TRBJ1-2
clone_size: -

cdr3_nt: TGTGCCAGCAGCTTTCCCTCAGGGCCCTCCTACGAGCAGTACTTC
cdr3_aa: CASSFPSGPSYEQYF
d_call: -
v_call: TRBV7-6
j_call: TRBJ2-7
clone_size: -

cdr3_nt: TGCAGCGTTGTGGGTTGGACAGGGCAAAACATTCAGTACTTC
cdr3_aa: CSVVGWTGQNIQYF
d_call: TRBD1
v_call: TRBV29-1
j_call: TRBJ2-4
clone_size: -

cdr3_nt: TGTGCCAGCAGCTTAGCCGGGACAGCCTTACAAGAGACCCAGTACTTC
cdr3_aa: CASSLAGTALQETQYF
d_call: TRBD1
v_call: TRBV11-2
j_call: TRBJ2-5
clone_size: -

cdr3_nt: TGCGCCAGCAGCACCTCCGGGGGTAGCAATCAGCCCCAGCATTTT
cdr3_aa: CASSTSGGSNQPQHF
d_call: -
v_call: TRBV5-1
j_call: TRBJ1-5
clone_size: -

cdr3_nt: TGTGCCAGCAGTTACGCTAACACAGATACGCAGTATTTT
cdr3_aa: CASSYANTDTQYF
d_call: -
v_call: TRBV6-6
j_call: TRBJ2-3
clone_size: few

cdr3_nt: TGTGCCAGCAGCTTAAACCCACATGTGAACACTGAAGCTTTCTTT
cdr3_aa: CASSLNPHVNTEAFF
d_call: -
v_call: TRBV7-6
j_call: TRBJ1-1
clone_size: -

cdr3_nt: TGTGCCAGCAGCTTCAATCTTTACGAGCAGTACTTC
cdr3_aa: CASSFNLYEQYF
d_call: -
v_call: TRBV7-9
j_call: TRBJ2-7
clone_size: -

cdr3_nt: TGCGCCAGCAGGGGGACAGGGAACACCGGGGAGCTGTTTTTT
cdr3_aa: CASRGTGNTGELFF
d_call: TRBD1
v_call: TRBV5-1
j_call: TRBJ2-2
clone_size: -

cdr3_nt: TGTGCCAGCAGCGTCGACAGATACACTGAAGCTTTCTTT
cdr3_aa: CASSVDRYTEAFF
d_call: -
v_call: TRBV7-9
j_call: TRBJ1-1
clone_size: few

cdr3_nt: TGTGCCAGCAGCTTAGCCCGAGGTTGGGGGAACCACGAGCAGTACTTC
cdr3_aa: CASSLARGWGNHEQYF
d_call: -
v_call: TRBV7-2
j_call: TRBJ2-7
clone_size: -

cdr3_nt: TGTGCCAGCATCAGGACAGCCCTATTCCAAGAGACCCAGTACTTC
cdr3_aa: CASIRTALFQETQYF
d_call: -
v_call: TRBV6-5
j_call: TRBJ2-5
clone_size: -

cdr3_nt: TGTGCCAGCAGCTTCCAGGGGAGTGAGCAGTTCTTC
cdr3_aa: CASSFQGSEQFF
d_call: -
v_call: TRBV5-4
j_call: TRBJ2-1
clone_size: once

cdr3_nt: TGCAGCGTTAAGAGACAGGTGACATCCTACGAGCAGTACTTC
cdr3_aa: CSVKRQVTSYEQYF
d_call: -
v_call: TRBV29-1
j_call: TRBJ2-7
clone_size: -

cdr3_nt: TGTGCCAGCAGCTTTCCCCCGGGACAGGGGAGCACTGAAGCTTTCTTT
cdr3_aa: CASSFPPGQGSTEAFF
d_call: TRBD1
v_call: TRBV7-2
j_call: TRBJ1-1
clone_size: -

cdr3_nt: TGTGCCACCAGCAGAGTGGAAGGGAATAATTCACCCCTCCACTTT
cdr3_aa: CATSRVEGNNSPLHF
d_call: -
v_call: TRBV15
j_call: TRBJ1-6
clone_size: -

cdr3_nt: TGTGCCAGCTCACCAAATATCTACGAGCAGTACTTC
cdr3_aa: CASSPNIYEQYF
d_call: -
v_call: TRBV18
j_call: TRBJ2-7
clone_size: -

cdr3_nt: TGTGCCAGCAGTTACGGAGGGACAAATGAAAAACTGTTTTTT
cdr3_aa: CASSYGGTNEKLFF
d_call: -
v_call: TRBV6-2/TRBV6-3
j_call: TRBJ1-4
clone_size: once

cdr3_nt: TGTGCCAGCTCACATGAGGCCCACTCTGGAAACACCATATATTTT
cdr3_aa: CASSHEAHSGNTIYF
d_call: -
v_call: TRBV18
j_call: TRBJ1-3
clone_size: -